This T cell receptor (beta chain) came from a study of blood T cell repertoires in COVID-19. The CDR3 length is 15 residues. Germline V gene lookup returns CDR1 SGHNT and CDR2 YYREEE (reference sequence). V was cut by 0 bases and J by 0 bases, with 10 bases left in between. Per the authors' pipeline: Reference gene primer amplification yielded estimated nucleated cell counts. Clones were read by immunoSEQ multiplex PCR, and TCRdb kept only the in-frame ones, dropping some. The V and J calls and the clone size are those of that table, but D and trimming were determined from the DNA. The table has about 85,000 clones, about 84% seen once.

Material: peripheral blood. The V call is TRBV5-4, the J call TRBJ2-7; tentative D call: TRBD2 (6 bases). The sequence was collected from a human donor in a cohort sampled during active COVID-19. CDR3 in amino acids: CASSLGGVSSYEQYF. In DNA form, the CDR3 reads TGTGCCAGCAGCTTGGGCGGGGTAAGCTCCTACGAGCAGTACTTC.